The 5 T cell receptor beta chains below were found in one sample sequenced in a study of shared clonotypes between healthy human individuals. Here immunoSEQ multiplex PCR was the method, and the copy in TCRdb shows in-frame clones only, minus some. This table holds 2 million or so clones, 90% to 95% found once. Sequenced: naive CD4+ T cells sorted from blood. Subset indicated: CD45RA+ positively selected. These receptors came from a man younger than 35 in good health.

This chain connects TRBV7-2 to TRBJ2-7; TRBD2 matches 8 bases. Germline V gene sequence: CDR1 SGHTA, CDR2 FQGNSA. V lost 4 bases and J lost 0; bases outside the gene matches: 5. The CDR3 is 15 amino acids. For the CDR3, the DNA is TGTGCCAGCAGCTCGCGGGGGGCCCCCTCCTACGAGCAGTACTTC. As protein: CASSSRGAPSYEQYF.

In this sample, this clone turned up once. V usage is TRBV5-4 and J usage is TRBJ2-7; TRBD2 agrees at 10 bases. The V gene end was trimmed by 1 base and the J gene end by 6 bases; junction bases not matched to a gene: 10. Germline assignment: CDR1 SGHNT and CDR2 YYREEE (reference sequence). This CDR3 is built from 16 residues. The CDR3 nucleotides read TGTGCCAGCAGCTTGCTACTAGCGGGAACCCGCGCCGAGCAGTACTTC. This codes for CASSLLLAGTRAEQYF.

The rearrangement uses TRBV30 and TRBJ2-5, with a possible D match to TRBD1 (6 bases). Trimming left V 0 bases short and J 5 bases short, with 13 bases between. CDR3 length equals 14 residues. Germline CDR1 and CDR2: GTSNPN and SVGIG (reference sequence). In DNA, the CDR3 is TGTGCCTGGAGTGTTAGCAGGGGCCTGGAGACCCAGTACTTC. It specifies CAWSVSRGLETQYF.

The gene calls are TRBV6-1 and TRBJ1-6; 9 bases are shared with TRBD1. The germline CDR1 and CDR2 sequences are MNHNS and SASEGT. V was pared by 3 bases and J by 9 bases, with 6 bases of the junction left unmatched. This CDR3 is 15 amino acids long. This CDR3 reads CASSDPRDRVSPLHF. In nucleotides, the CDR3 is TGTGCCAGCAGTGACCCCAGGGACAGGGTTTCACCCCTCCACTTT.

The sample holds one count of this clone. The CDR3 reads CASSLEFLQETQYF. In DNA, the CDR3 is TGTGCCAGCTCACTCGAGTTCCTTCAAGAGACCCAGTACTTC. V is TRBV18 and J is TRBJ2-5; D unclear. The CDR3 runs 14 residues. Germline V lookup: CDR1 KGHSH, CDR2 LQKENI. Trimming took 4 bases from V and 2 from J, leaving 11 bases between them.